One and the same sample provided the 22 T cell receptor beta chains below, sequenced in a study of T-cell memory formation after mild COVID-19. TCRdb processed the 5' RACE reads anew with MiXCR; each CDR3 protein has one entry. This sample has about 260,000 distinct CDR3 sequences; 7.5% to 9.5% occur once, and the top ten carry 22%. Sequencing input: PBMCs or a T cell subset sorted from them (not recorded which). The receptor source for this set is a man younger than 35 who had mild COVID-19 (a few samples of this study predate the infection). Cell type and time point are not known.

This chain joins TRBV4-1 and TRBJ2-6; D not certain. Per the germline V gene, CDR1 is MGHRA and CDR2 is YSYEKL. The CDR3 sequence is 14 residues long. V was shortened by 2 bases and J by 0 bases, with 2 bases between the two germline ends. In DNA form, the CDR3 reads TGCGCCAGCAGCCAACTCTCTGGGGCCAACGTCCTGACTTTC. Its protein product is CASSQLSGANVLTF.

This clonotype was recorded many times. The CDR3 protein is CASSFPERTGLAEMETQYF. CDR3 DNA sequence: TGTGCCAGCAGTTTCCCCGAGCGGACCGGACTAGCGGAAATGGAGACCCAGTACTTC. The chain uses TRBV6-2 or TRBV6-3 and TRBJ2-5; 10 nucleotides align to TRBD2. The CDR3 has 19 amino acids. The trim removed 4 bases at V and 5 bases at J, leaving 19 bases unmatched. Germline assignment: CDR1 MNHEY and CDR2 SVGEGT.

This clonotype showed up just a few times. The genes are TRBV9 and TRBJ2-7; 7 bases are shared with TRBD2. The CDR3 consists of 16 residues. With V trimmed by 4 bases and J by 0 bases, 10 bases remained unmatched. In germline, CDR1 is SGDLS, CDR2 YYNGEE. The CDR3 nucleotides read TGTGCCAGCAGCACCGGGGGTGGCGGGGGCTCCTACGAGCAGTACTTC. Translating gives CASSTGGGGGSYEQYF. The full variable domain, in which reference TRBV9 and TRBJ2-7 provide the parts outside the CDR3, is DSGVTQTPKHLITATGQRVTLRCSPRSGDLSVYWYQQSLDQGLQFLIQYYNGEERAKGNILERFSAQQFPDLHSELNLSSLELGDSALYFCASSTGGGGGSYEQYFGPGTRLTVT.

This clonotype was counted between two and nine times. Here the CDR3 DNA reads TGCGCCAGCAGCCAAGTGGCGGCAGGGGGTGGCTACACCTTC. Protein sequence: CASSQVAAGGGYTF. The V gene is TRBV4-1, the J gene TRBJ1-2, with 7 bases aligning to TRBD1. J lost 7 bases, V lost 1 base, and 6 bases had no gene match. This CDR3 spans 14 amino acids. Germline V gene data show CDR1 as MGHRA and CDR2 as YSYEKL.

The CDR3: CANLQGSGNTIYF. As DNA, the CDR3 is TGTGCCAACCTACAGGGCTCTGGAAACACCATATATTTT. The chain recombines TRBV12-3 or TRBV12-4 with TRBJ1-3; maybe TRBD1 (6 bases). The CDR3 extends over 13 amino acids. Trimming cost V 10 bases and J 0 bases, with 10 bases left between them.

The rearrangement links TRBV7-2 to TRBJ1-6; D is ambiguous. V was cut by 1 base and J by 5 bases, with 12 bases left in between. Germline V gene lookup returns CDR1 SGHTA and CDR2 FQGNSA. The CDR3 has 16 residues. For the CDR3, the DNA is TGTGCCAGCAGCTTAGGTTCGGCAGCCAATAATTCACCCCTCCACTTT. This translates into CASSLGSAANNSPLHF.

The chain uses TRBV5-1 and TRBJ1-6; 9 nucleotides align to TRBD1. The CDR3 is made up of 15 amino acids. From germline, CDR1 is SGHRS and CDR2 YFSETQ. V was pared by 0 bases and J by 8 bases, with 3 bases of the junction left unmatched. CDR3 DNA sequence: TGCGCCAGCAGCTTGGGGGGACAGGGTTATTCACCCCTCCACTTT. Translating it yields CASSLGGQGYSPLHF.

The CDR3 sequence: CASSYSLRSDTQYF. The CDR3 DNA follows: TGTGCCAGCAGTTACTCCCTTCGATCAGATACGCAGTATTTT. The chain is built from TRBV6-5 and TRBJ2-3; D not certain. The V end was cut by 0 bases, the J end by 4 bases, with 8 bases between. The CDR3 covers 14 residues. CDR1 and CDR2 (germline): MNHEY, SVGAGI.

CDR3 nucleotide sequence: TGCAGTGCTAGAGATGGGACAGGGGGAGATTCACCCCTCCACTTT. It specifies CSARDGTGGDSPLHF. The chain carries TRBV20-1 and TRBJ1-6, with 11 bases identical to TRBD1. The junction had 3 bases not matched to a gene; V was cut back by 0 bases and J by 8 bases. Per germline, CDR1 DFQATT and CDR2 SNEGSKA (reference sequence). The CDR3 is 15 amino acids.

This clonotype was seen more than once but under ten times. The chain's CDR3 is CASNWLGNRGTEAFF. Here the CDR3 DNA reads TGTGCCAGCAACTGGTTGGGAAACAGGGGAACTGAAGCTTTCTTT. V and J are TRBV11-2 and TRBJ1-1; TRBD1 aligns across 7 bases. Germline CDR1 and CDR2: SGHAT and FQNNGV. The CDR3 is made up of 15 amino acids. The J segment lost 5 bases and the V segment lost 7 bases, leaving 13 bases of the junction unmatched.

This clonotype was counted at least ten times. The chain joins TRBV7-2 to TRBJ1-2, with 11 bases lining up with TRBD1. CDR1 and CDR2 from the germline V gene are SGHTA and FQGNSA. V was pared by 1 base and J by 8 bases, with 6 bases of the junction left unmatched. The CDR3 contains 15 residues. The CDR3 here is CASSLGGDRGSGYTF. For the CDR3, the DNA is TGTGCCAGCAGCTTAGGTGGGGACAGGGGGTCCGGCTACACCTTC.

The table lists this clonotype with many counts. V usage is TRBV7-9 and J usage is TRBJ1-6; possibly TRBD1 for D (6 bases). CDR3 length: 14 amino acids. The V and J ends lost 3 bases and 3 bases respectively, with 6 bases between them. Germline V gene sequence: CDR1 SEHNR, CDR2 FQNEAQ (reference sequence). DNA for the CDR3: TGTGCCAGCAGCTTGGGACACTATAATTCACCCCTCCACTTT. Translating it yields CASSLGHYNSPLHF.

This clonotype was detected only a few times. The chain links TRBV9 to TRBJ2-2, with D perhaps being TRBD1 or TRBD2 (6 bases each). CDR1 is SGDLS and CDR2 is YYNGEE in the germline V gene. CDR3 length: 14 residues. Trimming left V 0 bases short and J 5 bases short, with 8 bases between. DNA of the CDR3: TGTGCCAGCAGCGTAGTAGGGGGGACCGGGGAGCTGTTTTTT. Residues: CASSVVGGTGELFF.

In this sample, this clonotype turned up once. The chain is built from TRBV28 and TRBJ2-7; tentatively, D is TRBD2 (6 bases). The CDR3 contains 15 residues. The V gene's germline CDR1 is MDHEN and CDR2 SYDVKM. The V and J ends lost 4 bases and 3 bases respectively, with 16 bases between them. The CDR3 spells CASSSGRGVVYEQYV. The CDR3 DNA reads TGTGCCAGCAGTTCAGGCCGCGGGGTAGTCTACGAGCAGTACGTC.

This clonotype was observed a handful of times. The gene calls are TRBV5-4 and TRBJ2-3, with D maybe TRBD2 (5 bases). Germline V gives CDR1 SGHNT, CDR2 YYREEE (reference sequence). The CDR3 is 13 amino acids. V was trimmed by 3 bases and J by 10 bases, leaving 15 bases between them. CDR3 in amino acids: CASSWSRGAAQYF. In DNA form, the CDR3 reads TGTGCCAGCAGCTGGTCTCGGGGAGCCGCGCAGTATTTT.

The rearrangement links TRBV7-2 to TRBJ1-4; weak D call: TRBD1 (6 bases). This CDR3 region has 15 residues. V was cut by 5 bases and J by 8 bases, with 18 bases left in between. Germline V gives CDR1 SGHTA, CDR2 FQGNSA. This CDR3 reads CASSPSGDLVEKLFF. In DNA form, the CDR3 reads TGTGCCAGCAGCCCCTCAGGGGATCTGGTCGAAAAACTGTTTTTT.

This chain uses TRBV7-3 with TRBJ2-6, with D tentatively TRBD2 (5 bases). Germline CDR1 is SGHTA and CDR2 is FQGTGA. This CDR3 contains 14 residues. V was shortened by 6 bases and J by 3 bases, with 9 bases between the two germline ends. This chain's CDR3 is CASSSADGANVLTF. In DNA, the CDR3 is TGTGCCAGCAGTTCAGCGGATGGGGCCAACGTCCTGACTTTC.

The chain uses TRBV4-1 and TRBJ2-3; D possibly corresponds to TRBD1 (6 bases). CDR1 is MGHRA, CDR2 YSYEKL, per germline. The V and J ends lost 2 bases and 0 bases respectively, with 9 bases between them. This CDR3 contains 15 residues. CDR3 DNA sequence: TGCGCCAGCAGCCAATACAGGGACAGCACAGATACGCAGTATTTT. Encoded protein: CASSQYRDSTDTQYF.

This chain connects TRBV7-3 to TRBJ1-2; the D gene is possibly TRBD1 (5 bases). Trimming left V 5 bases short and J 3 bases short, with 13 bases between. CDR1 and CDR2 (germline): SGHTA, FQGTGA. This CDR3 has 14 residues. The CDR3 bases are TGTGCCAGCAGCCCCGGGGGGGTTGACTATGGCTACACCTTC. Translation: CASSPGGVDYGYTF.

The chain links TRBV6-2 or TRBV6-3 to TRBJ2-5; D remains ambiguous. The V end lost 5 bases, the J end lost 4 bases, and 11 bases lay between the germline ends. The CDR3 contains 13 residues. Germline V gives CDR1 MNHEY, CDR2 SVGEGT. In nucleotides, the CDR3 is TGTGCCAGCAGTCGACACCCAAGAGAGACCCAGTACTTC. It is translated as CASSRHPRETQYF.

In its sample, this clonotype was seen a few times. The chain couples TRBV28 to TRBJ2-7; 8 nucleotides match TRBD1. The length of the CDR3 is 17 residues. Trimming removed 1 base from V and 4 bases from J; junction bases left unmatched: 12. Per the germline V gene, CDR1 is MDHEN and CDR2 is SYDVKM. The CDR3 region has the DNA TGTGCCAGCAGTTTATTCCGGACAGGGAGTTCGGGGTACGAGCAGTACGTC. Its translation: CASSLFRTGSSGYEQYV.

The chain is built from TRBV7-9 and TRBJ1-2, with no clear D. This CDR3 spans 13 amino acids. Germline CDR1 reads SEHNR; CDR2 reads FQNEAQ (reference sequence). V lost 5 bases and J 4 bases, leaving 11 bases between the germline ends. This chain's CDR3 is CASSGIFLYGYTF. In nucleotides, the CDR3 is TGTGCCAGCAGCGGGATTTTTCTCTATGGCTACACCTTC.